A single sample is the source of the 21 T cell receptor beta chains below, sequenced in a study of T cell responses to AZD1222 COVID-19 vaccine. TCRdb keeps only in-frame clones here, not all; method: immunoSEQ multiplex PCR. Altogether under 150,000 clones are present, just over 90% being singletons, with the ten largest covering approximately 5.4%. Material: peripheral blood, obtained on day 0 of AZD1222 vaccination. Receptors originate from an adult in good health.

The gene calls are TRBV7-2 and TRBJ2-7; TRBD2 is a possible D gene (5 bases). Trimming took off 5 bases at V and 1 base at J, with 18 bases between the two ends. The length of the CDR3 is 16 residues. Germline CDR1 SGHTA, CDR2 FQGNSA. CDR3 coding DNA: TGTGCCAGCAGCCCAGGCGGCAGCGGTGAGTCCTACGAGCAGTACTTC. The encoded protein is CASSPGGSGESYEQYF.

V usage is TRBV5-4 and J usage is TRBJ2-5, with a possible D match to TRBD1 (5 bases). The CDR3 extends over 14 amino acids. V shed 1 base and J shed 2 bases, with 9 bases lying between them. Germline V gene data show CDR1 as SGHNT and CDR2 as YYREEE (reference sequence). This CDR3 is CASSLPGIQETQYF. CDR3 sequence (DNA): TGTGCCAGCAGCTTGCCAGGGATACAAGAGACCCAGTACTTC.

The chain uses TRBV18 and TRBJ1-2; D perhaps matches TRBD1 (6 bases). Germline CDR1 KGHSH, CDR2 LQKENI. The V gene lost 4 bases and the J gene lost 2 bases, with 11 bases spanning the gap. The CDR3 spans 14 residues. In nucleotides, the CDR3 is TGTGCCAGCTCACTGACAGGACAAAACTATGGCTACACCTTC. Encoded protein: CASSLTGQNYGYTF.

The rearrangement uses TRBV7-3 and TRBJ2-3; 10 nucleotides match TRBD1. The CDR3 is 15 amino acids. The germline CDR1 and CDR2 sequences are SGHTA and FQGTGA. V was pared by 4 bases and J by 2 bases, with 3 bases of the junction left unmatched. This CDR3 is CASSSGTGDTDTQYF. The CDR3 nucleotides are TGTGCCAGCAGCTCCGGGACAGGGGACACAGATACGCAGTATTTT.

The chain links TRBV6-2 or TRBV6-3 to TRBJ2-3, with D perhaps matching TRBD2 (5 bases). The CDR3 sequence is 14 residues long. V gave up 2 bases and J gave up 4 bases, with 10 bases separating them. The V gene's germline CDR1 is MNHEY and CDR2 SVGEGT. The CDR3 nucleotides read TGTGCCAGCAGTTACGAGGGAGTTTCAGATACGCAGTATTTT. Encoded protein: CASSYEGVSDTQYF.

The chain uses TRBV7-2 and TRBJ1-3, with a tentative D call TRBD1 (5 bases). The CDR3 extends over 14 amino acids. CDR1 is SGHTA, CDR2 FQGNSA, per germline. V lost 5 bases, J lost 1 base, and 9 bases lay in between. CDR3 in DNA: TGTGCCAGCAGCCTTACAGGATCTGGAAACACCATATATTTT. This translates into CASSLTGSGNTIYF.

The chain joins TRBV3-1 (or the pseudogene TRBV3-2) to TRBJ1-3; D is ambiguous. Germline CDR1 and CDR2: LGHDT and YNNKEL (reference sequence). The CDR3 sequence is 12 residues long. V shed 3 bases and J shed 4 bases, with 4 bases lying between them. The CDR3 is CASSHAGNTIYF. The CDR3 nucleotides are TGTGCCAGCAGCCACGCGGGAAACACCATATATTTT.

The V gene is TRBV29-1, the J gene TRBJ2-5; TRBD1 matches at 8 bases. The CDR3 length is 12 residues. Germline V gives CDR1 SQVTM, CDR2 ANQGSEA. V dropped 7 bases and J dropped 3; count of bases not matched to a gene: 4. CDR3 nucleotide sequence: TGCAGCGCCCAGGGGGCGGAAGAGACCCAGTACTTC. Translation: CSAQGAEETQYF.

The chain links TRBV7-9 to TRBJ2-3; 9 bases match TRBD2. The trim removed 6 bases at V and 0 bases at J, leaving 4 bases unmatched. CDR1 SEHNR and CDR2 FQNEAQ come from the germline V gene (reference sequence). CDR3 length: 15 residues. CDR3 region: CASRIAGASTDTQYF. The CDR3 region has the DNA TGTGCCAGCAGAATAGCGGGGGCTAGCACAGATACGCAGTATTTT. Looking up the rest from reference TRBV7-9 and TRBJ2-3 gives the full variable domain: DTGVSQNPRHKITKRGQNVTFRCDPISEHNRLYWYRQTLGQGPEFLTYFQNEAQLEKSRLLSDRFSAERPKGSFSTLEIQRTEQGDSAMYLCASRIAGASTDTQYFGPGTRLTVL.

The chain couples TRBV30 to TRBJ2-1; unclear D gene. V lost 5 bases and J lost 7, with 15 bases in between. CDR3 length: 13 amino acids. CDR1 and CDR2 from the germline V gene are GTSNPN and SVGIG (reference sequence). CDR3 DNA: TGTGCCTGGGTACTTCTAGGGTGGAATGAGCAGTTCTTC. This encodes CAWVLLGWNEQFF.

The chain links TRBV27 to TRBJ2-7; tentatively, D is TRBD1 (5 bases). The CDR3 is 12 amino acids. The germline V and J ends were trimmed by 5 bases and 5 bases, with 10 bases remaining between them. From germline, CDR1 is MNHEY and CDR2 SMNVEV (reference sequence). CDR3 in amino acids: CASSPQGNEQYF. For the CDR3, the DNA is TGTGCCAGCAGTCCCCAGGGAAACGAGCAGTACTTC.

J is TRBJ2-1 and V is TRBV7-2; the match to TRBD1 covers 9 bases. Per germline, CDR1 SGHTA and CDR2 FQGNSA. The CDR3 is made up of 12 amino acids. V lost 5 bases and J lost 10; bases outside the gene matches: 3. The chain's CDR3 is CASSVGTGEQFF. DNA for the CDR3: TGTGCCAGCAGCGTCGGGACAGGGGAGCAGTTCTTC. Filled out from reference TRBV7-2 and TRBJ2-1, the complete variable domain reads GAGVSQSPSNKVTEKGKDVELRCDPISGHTALYWYRQSLGQGLEFLIYFQGNSAPDKSGLPSDRFSAERTGGSVSTLTIQRTQQEDSAVYLCASSVGTGEQFFGPGTRLTVL.

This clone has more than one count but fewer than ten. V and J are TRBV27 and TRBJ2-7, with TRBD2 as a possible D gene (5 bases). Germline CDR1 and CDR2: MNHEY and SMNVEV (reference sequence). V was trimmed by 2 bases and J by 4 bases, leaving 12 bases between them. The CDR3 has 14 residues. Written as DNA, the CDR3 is TGTGCCAGCAGTTTAGGGAGTCTACCGTACGAGCAGTACTTC. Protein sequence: CASSLGSLPYEQYF.

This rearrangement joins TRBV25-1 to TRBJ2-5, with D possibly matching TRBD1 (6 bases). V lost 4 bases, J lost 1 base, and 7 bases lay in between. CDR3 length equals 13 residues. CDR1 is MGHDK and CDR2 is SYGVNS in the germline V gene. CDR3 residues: CASSGTAQETQYF. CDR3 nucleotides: TGTGCCAGCAGTGGGACAGCCCAAGAGACCCAGTACTTC.

The CDR3 is CASSPAGGPVSYNEQFF. The CDR3 bases are TGTGCCAGCTCACCGGCGGGAGGCCCAGTCTCCTACAATGAGCAGTTCTTC. This chain links TRBV18 with TRBJ2-1, with 8 nucleotides matching TRBD2. Germline CDR1 reads KGHSH; CDR2 reads LQKENI. This CDR3 is built from 17 residues. The V gene end was trimmed by 3 bases and the J gene end by 0 bases; junction bases not matched to a gene: 7. The complete variable domain, with remaining parts taken from reference TRBV18 and TRBJ2-1, reads NAGVMQNPRHLVRRRGQEARLRCSPMKGHSHVYWYRQLPEEGLKFMVYLQKENIIDESGMPKERFSAEFPKEGPSILRIQQVVRGDSAAYFCASSPAGGPVSYNEQFFGPGTRLTVL.

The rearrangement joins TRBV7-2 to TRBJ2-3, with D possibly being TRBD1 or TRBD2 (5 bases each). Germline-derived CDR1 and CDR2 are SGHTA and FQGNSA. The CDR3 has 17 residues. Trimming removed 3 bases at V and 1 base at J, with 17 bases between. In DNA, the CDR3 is TGTGCCAGCAGCTTGAGGGGCCTGCTCCAACGCACAGATACGCAGTATTTT. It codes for CASSLRGLLQRTDTQYF.

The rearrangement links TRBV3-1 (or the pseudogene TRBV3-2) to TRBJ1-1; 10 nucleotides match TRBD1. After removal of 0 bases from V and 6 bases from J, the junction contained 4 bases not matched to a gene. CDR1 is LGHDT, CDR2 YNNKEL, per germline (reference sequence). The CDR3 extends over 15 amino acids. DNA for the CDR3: TGTGCCAGCAGCCAAGATGGGACAGGGGCCGCTGAAGCTTTCTTT. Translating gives CASSQDGTGAAEAFF.

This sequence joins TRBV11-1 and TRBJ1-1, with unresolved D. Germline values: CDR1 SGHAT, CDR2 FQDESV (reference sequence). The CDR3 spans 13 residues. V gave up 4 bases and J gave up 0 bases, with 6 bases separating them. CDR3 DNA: TGTGCCAGCAGCTCCGGACTGAACACTGAAGCTTTCTTT. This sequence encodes CASSSGLNTEAFF. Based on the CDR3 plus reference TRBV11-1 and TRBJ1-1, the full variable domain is EAEVAQSPRYKITEKSQAVAFWCDPISGHATLYWYRQILGQGPELLVQFQDESVVDDSQLPKDRFSAERLKGVDSTLKIQPAELGDSAMYLCASSSGLNTEAFFGQGTRLTVV.

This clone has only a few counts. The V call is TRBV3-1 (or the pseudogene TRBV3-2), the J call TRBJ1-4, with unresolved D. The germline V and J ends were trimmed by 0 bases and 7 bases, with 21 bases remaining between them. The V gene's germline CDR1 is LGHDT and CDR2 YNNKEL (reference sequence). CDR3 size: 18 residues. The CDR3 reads CASSQDLIGPTSGEKLFF. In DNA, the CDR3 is TGTGCCAGCAGCCAAGATCTAATAGGCCCAACCAGCGGTGAAAAACTGTTTTTT.

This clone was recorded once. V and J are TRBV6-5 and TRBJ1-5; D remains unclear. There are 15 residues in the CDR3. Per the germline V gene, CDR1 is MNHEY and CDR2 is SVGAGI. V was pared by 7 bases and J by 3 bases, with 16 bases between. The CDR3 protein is CASTEVGIYNQPQHF. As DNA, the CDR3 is TGTGCCAGCACCGAGGTAGGGATTTACAATCAGCCCCAGCATTTT.

CDR3 region: CASSEGRFSGNTIYF. CDR3 bases: TGTGCCAGCAGTGAAGGACGGTTCTCTGGAAACACCATATATTTT. The V gene is TRBV6-1, the J gene TRBJ1-3; no reliable D call. The CDR3 extends over 15 amino acids. Between the trimmed V and J ends, which lost 1 base and 0 bases, there was a span of 7 bases. Germline CDR1 and CDR2: MNHNS and SASEGT.